These 11 T cell receptor beta chains share one sample of origin, sequenced in a study of tumour-infiltrating T cells in Burkitt lymphoma. Generated by immunoSEQ multiplex PCR, the TCRdb table keeps only in-frame clones and is missing some. This sample yields approximately 15,000 clones, of which 70% to 80% are seen a single time; 2% to 2.5% belongs to the top ten. Sequencing used tumor tissue. The receptors were sampled from a human donor with diffuse large B-cell lymphoma.

This chain links TRBV6-4 with TRBJ1-1; possible D gene TRBD1, 6 bases. Germline CDR1 reads MRHNA; CDR2 reads SNTAGT. The CDR3 length is 13 residues. V gave up 5 bases and J gave up 0 bases, with 7 bases separating them. CDR3 in DNA: TGTGCCAGCAGTCGGACAGTGAACACTGAAGCTTTCTTT. Amino acids: CASSRTVNTEAFF.

This clone was picked up one time. This rearrangement joins TRBV19 to TRBJ1-5; no reliable D call. There are 13 residues in the CDR3. V shed 7 bases and J shed 0 bases, with 7 bases lying between them. CDR1 and CDR2 (germline): LNHDA, SQIVND (reference sequence). The DNA of the CDR3 is TGTGCCAGTATGGCGTTTAGCAATCAGCCCCAGCATTTT. It translates to CASMAFSNQPQHF. The whole variable domain, filled in from reference TRBV19 and TRBJ1-5, reads DGGITQSPKYLFRKEGQNVTLSCEQNLNHDAMYWYRQDPGQGLRLIYYSQIVNDFQKGDIAEGYSVSREKKESFPLTVTSAQKNPTAFYLCASMAFSNQPQHFGDGTRLSIL.

The chain carries TRBV16 and TRBJ2-7; D gene unclear. V was clipped by 0 bases and J by 2 bases, with 8 bases between them. This CDR3 has 14 amino acids. Germline CDR1 reads KGHSY; CDR2 reads FQNENV. CDR3 bases: TGTGCCAGCAGCCAATCTACACTTCCCTACGAGCAGTACTTC. Residues: CASSQSTLPYEQYF.

This clone occurred a few times. This sequence joins TRBV5-4 and TRBJ2-7; 7 nucleotides agree with TRBD1. This CDR3 spans 15 amino acids. V trimming: 4 bases; J trimming: 3 bases; junction bases outside the gene matches: 10. Per germline, CDR1 SGHNT and CDR2 YYREEE (reference sequence). The CDR3 DNA is TGTGCCAGCAGCCCAGGGACAGATCCTATCTACGAGCAGTACTTC. Its protein product is CASSPGTDPIYEQYF.

CDR3 amino acids: CATTYGQGLYEQYF. The DNA for the CDR3 is TGTGCCACCACATATGGGCAGGGGCTTTACGAGCAGTACTTC. V usage is TRBV2 and J usage is TRBJ2-7; D may be TRBD1 (6 bases). V dropped 10 bases and J dropped 4 bases, with 20 bases sitting between them. Per germline, CDR1 SNHLY and CDR2 FYNNEI. The CDR3 consists of 14 residues.

The chain links TRBV10-3 to TRBJ2-3, with D unclear. V lost 0 bases, J lost 0 bases, and 7 bases lay in between. The CDR3 totals 15 residues. Germline-derived CDR1 and CDR2 are ENHRY and SYGVKD. The CDR3 bases are TGTGCCATCAGTGAGTCAAGCCAGAGCACAGATACGCAGTATTTT. Encoded protein: CAISESSQSTDTQYF.

V and J are TRBV5-4 and TRBJ2-7; D gene uncertain. Per germline, CDR1 SGHNT and CDR2 YYREEE (reference sequence). The CDR3 covers 11 residues. V was cut by 1 base and J by 5 bases, with 4 bases left in between. In DNA form, the CDR3 reads TGTGCCAGCAGCTTGAACAACGAGCAGTACTTC. Its translation: CASSLNNEQYF.

The CDR3 DNA reads TGCGCCAGCAGCCAAACTCCCGTGGCGAGGAGCACTGAAGCTTTCTTT. The encoded protein is CASSQTPVARSTEAFF. This chain uses TRBV4-1 with TRBJ1-1; D is unclear. Trimming took 2 bases from V and 4 from J, leaving 17 bases between them. The CDR3 totals 16 residues. Germline lookup yields CDR1 MGHRA and CDR2 YSYEKL.

The CDR3 sequence is CASSYDLGSTEAFF. In DNA form, the CDR3 reads TGTGCCAGCAGTTATGATCTTGGGAGCACTGAAGCTTTCTTT. This chain uses TRBV6-5 with TRBJ1-1; D remains unclear. Germline CDR1 and CDR2: MNHEY and SVGAGI. The V and J ends lost 3 bases and 4 bases respectively, with 12 bases between them. This CDR3 region has 14 residues.

This chain links TRBV7-2 with TRBJ1-6, with D maybe TRBD1 (6 bases). Looked up from germline, CDR1 is SGHTA and CDR2 is FQGNSA. The CDR3 has 15 residues. Trimming took off 5 bases at V and 7 bases at J, with 15 bases between the two ends. In DNA, the CDR3 is TGTGCCAGCAGCCCAAAAGGGGGGGGGAATTCACCCCTCCACTTT. As protein: CASSPKGGGNSPLHF.

This chain connects TRBV19 to TRBJ1-2, with TRBD1 as a possible D gene (5 bases). The CDR3 loop spans 14 amino acids. Germline V gene sequence: CDR1 LNHDA, CDR2 SQIVND (reference sequence). V gave up 1 base and J gave up 8 bases, with 14 bases separating them. The CDR3 DNA sequence: TGTGCCAGTAGTATAGTAAACAGGTATGAAGGCTACACCTTC. It yields the protein CASSIVNRYEGYTF.